The table lists the clone carrying this T cell receptor (beta chain) with a few counts. The antigen remains unidentified. The data originate from a study of T cell repertoires in cytomegalovirus infection. Turning to the study itself: Public TCR beta signature analysis indicated the presence of both CMV infection and matching HLA type. Study results and limitations: HLA-C-restricted, CMV-specific TCR beta clonotypes were dominant ex vivo.

The germline V gene encodes CDR1 GTSNPN and CDR2 SVGIG (reference sequence). The CDR3 runs to 13 residues. V gave up 2 bases and J gave up 0 bases, with 7 bases separating them. TCRdb analysed the reads with MiXCR anew, one entry per CDR3 protein. Of roughly 500,000 distinct CDR3 sequences in the sample, about two fifths were seen once. The origin of this receptor is a human donor in good health (CMV status not recorded). Some clones in this sample may be carry-over from other donors' samples. V gene TRBV30 combines with J gene TRBJ1-1; unclear D gene. Material: cultured PBMCs, obtained from culture after CMV antigen stimulation. CDR3: CAWSQTVNTEAFF. The CDR3 DNA reads as TGTGCCTGGAGTCAGACGGTGAACACTGAAGCTTTCTTT.